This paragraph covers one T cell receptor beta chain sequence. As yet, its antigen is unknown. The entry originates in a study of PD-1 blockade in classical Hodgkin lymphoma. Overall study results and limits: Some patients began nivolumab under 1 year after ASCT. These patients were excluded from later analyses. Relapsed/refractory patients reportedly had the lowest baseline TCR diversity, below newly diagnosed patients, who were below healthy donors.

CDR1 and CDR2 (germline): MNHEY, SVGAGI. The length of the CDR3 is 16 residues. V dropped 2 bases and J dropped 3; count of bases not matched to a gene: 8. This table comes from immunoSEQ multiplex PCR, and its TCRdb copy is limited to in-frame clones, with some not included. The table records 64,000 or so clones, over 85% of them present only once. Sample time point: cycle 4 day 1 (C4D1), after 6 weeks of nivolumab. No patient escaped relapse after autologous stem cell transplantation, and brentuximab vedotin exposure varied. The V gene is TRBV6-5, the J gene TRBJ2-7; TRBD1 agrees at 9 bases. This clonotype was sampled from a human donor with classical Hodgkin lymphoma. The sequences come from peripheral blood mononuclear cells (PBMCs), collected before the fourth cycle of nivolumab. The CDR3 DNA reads TGTGCCAGCAGTTACACTCAACCGGGACAGGGCTACGAGCAGTACTTC. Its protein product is CASSYTQPGQGYEQYF.